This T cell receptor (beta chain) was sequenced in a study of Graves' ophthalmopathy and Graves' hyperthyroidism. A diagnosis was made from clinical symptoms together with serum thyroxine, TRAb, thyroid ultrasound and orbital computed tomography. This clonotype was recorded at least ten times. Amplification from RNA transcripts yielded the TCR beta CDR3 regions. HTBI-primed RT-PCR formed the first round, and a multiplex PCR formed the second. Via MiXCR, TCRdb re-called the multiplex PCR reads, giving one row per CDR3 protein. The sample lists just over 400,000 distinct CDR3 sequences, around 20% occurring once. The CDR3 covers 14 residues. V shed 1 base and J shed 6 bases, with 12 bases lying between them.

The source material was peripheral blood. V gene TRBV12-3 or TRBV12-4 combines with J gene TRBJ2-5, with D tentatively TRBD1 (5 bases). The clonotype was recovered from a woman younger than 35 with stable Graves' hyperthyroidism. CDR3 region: CASSLGQTMKTQYF. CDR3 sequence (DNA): TGTGCCAGCAGTTTAGGACAGACAATGAAGACCCAGTACTTC.